This T cell receptor beta chain was obtained from a study of blood T cell repertoires in COVID-19. Whole-study context: The United States, Italy and Spain provided the acute and convalescent COVID-19 samples. From T cells, B-cell-depleted T cells, or PBMCs came the material, which was cDNA or gDNA.

This clone occurred many times. CDR1 is KGHSH and CDR2 is LQKENI in the germline V gene. The CDR3 contains 17 residues. The V end lost 2 bases, the J end lost 6 bases, and 17 bases lay between the germline ends. In the original processing: By means of reference gene primer amplification, nucleated cell counts were estimated. Method: immunoSEQ multiplex PCR; TCRdb's copy keeps in-frame clones and lacks some. The V and J calls and clone size come from that table; D and trimming were worked out from the DNA. The sample gives around 310,000 clones, around 87% of which show up once; around 4% is in the top ten.

The sequenced sample was peripheral blood. The sequence was collected from a woman aged 50 to 65 with active or convalescent COVID-19. This sequence joins TRBV18 and TRBJ1-6, with a weak D call TRBD1 (6 bases). The CDR3: CASSPSLYRAPNSPLHF. The CDR3 DNA reads TGTGCCAGCTCACCAAGCCTGTACAGGGCCCCTAATTCACCCCTCCACTTT.